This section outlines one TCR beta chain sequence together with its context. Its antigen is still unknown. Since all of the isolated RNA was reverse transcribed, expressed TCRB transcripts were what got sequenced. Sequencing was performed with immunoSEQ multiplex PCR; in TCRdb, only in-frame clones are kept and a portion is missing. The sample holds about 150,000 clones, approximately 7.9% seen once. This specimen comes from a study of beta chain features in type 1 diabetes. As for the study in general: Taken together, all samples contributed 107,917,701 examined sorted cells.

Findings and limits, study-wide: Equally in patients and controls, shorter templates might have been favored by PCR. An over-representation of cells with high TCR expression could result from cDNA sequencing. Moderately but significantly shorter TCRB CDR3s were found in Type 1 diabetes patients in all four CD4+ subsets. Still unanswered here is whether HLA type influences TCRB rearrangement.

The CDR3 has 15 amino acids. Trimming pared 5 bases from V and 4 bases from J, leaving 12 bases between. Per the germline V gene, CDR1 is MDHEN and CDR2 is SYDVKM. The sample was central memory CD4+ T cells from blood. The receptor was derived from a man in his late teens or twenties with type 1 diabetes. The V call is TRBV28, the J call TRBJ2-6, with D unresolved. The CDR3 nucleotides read TGTGCCAGCAGTCCCGGAGTTACAGGGGCCAACGTCCTGACTTTC. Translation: CASSPGVTGANVLTF. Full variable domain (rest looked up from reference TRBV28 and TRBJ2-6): DVKVTQSSRYLVKRTGEKVFLECVQDMDHENMFWYRQDPGLGLRLIYFSYDVKMKEKGDIPEGYSVSREKKERFSLILESASTNQTSMYLCASSPGVTGANVLTFGAGSRLTVL.